The 17 T cell receptor beta chains presented below share a single source sample, sequenced in a study of cytomegalovirus exposure and HLA in healthy donors. Primers included in the PCR were 60 Vbeta and 13 Jbeta primers. The assay was immunoSEQ multiplex PCR, and TCRdb's table has in-frame clones only and misses some. The profile shows about 100,000 clones, about four fifths of them singletons. The specimen was PBMCs. These receptors all stem from a man aged 25 to 45 in good health and CMV-seronegative.

Only a few counts were recorded for this clone. The chain employs TRBV11-2 and TRBJ2-3; 7 bases align to TRBD2. With V trimmed by 2 bases and J by 1 base, 9 bases remained unmatched. Germline V gene lookup returns CDR1 SGHAT and CDR2 FQNNGV. This CDR3 is built from 17 residues. In nucleotides, the CDR3 is TGTGCCAGCAGCTTATTGGGGGGGTCAGGAGGCACAGATACGCAGTATTTT. This encodes CASSLLGGSGGTDTQYF.

The gene calls are TRBV11-3 and TRBJ2-7, with a tentative D call TRBD1 (5 bases). This CDR3 spans 13 amino acids. Germline CDR1 and CDR2: SGHNT and YENEEA. V lost 4 bases to trimming and J lost 5 bases, with 12 bases between them. This CDR3 reads CASSSLIGDEQYF. The CDR3 DNA sequence: TGTGCCAGCAGCTCCCTCATAGGGGACGAGCAGTACTTC.

This clone was picked up one time. The rearrangement joins TRBV15 to TRBJ1-1; D is perhaps TRBD1 (6 bases). Germline V gene sequence: CDR1 LNHNV, CDR2 YYDKDF (reference sequence). V gave up 3 bases and J gave up 0 bases, with 11 bases separating them. This CDR3 spans 15 amino acids. DNA of the CDR3: TGTGCCACCAGCAGCCTCGGACAGCTGAACACTGAAGCTTTCTTT. Translation gives CATSSLGQLNTEAFF. Full variable domain (rest looked up from reference TRBV15 and TRBJ1-1): DAMVIQNPRYQVTQFGKPVTLSCSQTLNHNVMYWYQQKSSQAPKLLFHYYDKDFNNEADTPDNFQSRRPNTSFCFLDIRSPGLGDTAMYLCATSSLGQLNTEAFFGQGTRLTVV.

V usage is TRBV19 and J usage is TRBJ2-1; 9 nucleotides agree with TRBD1. The V gene end was trimmed by 6 bases and the J gene end by 3 bases; junction bases not matched to a gene: 9. Germline assignment: CDR1 LNHDA and CDR2 SQIVND (reference sequence). The CDR3 is made up of 16 amino acids. CDR3 sequence (DNA): TGTGCCAGTAGCGAAGGGGACAGGGACTTCTACAATGAGCAGTTCTTC. Translated: CASSEGDRDFYNEQFF.

J is TRBJ2-1 and V is TRBV13; TRBD1 matches 7 bases. The V segment lost 6 bases and the J segment 2 bases; nucleotides outside the gene matches: 7. CDR1 is PRHDT, CDR2 FYEKMQ, per germline (reference sequence). The CDR3 contains 15 residues. CDR3 region: CASRPTGTAYNEQFF. Here the CDR3 DNA reads TGTGCCAGCAGGCCGACAGGGACGGCCTACAATGAGCAGTTCTTC. Full variable domain (outside the CDR3, taken from reference TRBV13 and TRBJ2-1): AAGVIQSPRHLIKEKRETATLKCYPIPRHDTVYWYQQGPGQDPQFLISFYEKMQSDKGSIPDRFSAQQFSDYHSELNMSSLELGDSALYFCASRPTGTAYNEQFFGPGTRLTVL.

This chain connects TRBV30 to TRBJ1-5; 7 bases agree with TRBD1. The germline gives CDR1 GTSNPN, CDR2 SVGIG (reference sequence). The CDR3 length is 16 residues. V shed 2 bases, J shed 0 bases, and the junction held 7 bases outside the gene matches. The CDR3 DNA sequence: TGTGCCTGGAGTCTAAAAGGGACAGCTAGCAATCAGCCCCAGCATTTT. It translates to CAWSLKGTASNQPQHF.

V gene TRBV11-1 combines with J gene TRBJ2-5; D possibly corresponds to TRBD1 (6 bases). The J call may be wrong; the DNA end is better matched by TRBJ2-7. The CDR3 extends over 15 amino acids. Germline values: CDR1 SGHAT, CDR2 FQDESV (reference sequence). This CDR3 is CASSPLGTNPYEQYF. The CDR3 DNA follows: TGTGCCAGCAGTCCCCTCGGGACAAATCCCTACGAGCAGTACTTC.

V usage is TRBV5-1 and J usage is TRBJ2-7, with D possibly matching TRBD1 (6 bases). The V end lost 0 bases, the J end lost 5 bases, and 6 bases lay between the germline ends. The CDR3 consists of 12 residues. Germline loops: CDR1 SGHRS, CDR2 YFSETQ. The CDR3 DNA sequence: TGCGCCAGCAGCTTGGGGGACAACGAGCAGTACTTC. It translates to CASSLGDNEQYF.

The V gene is TRBV4-2, the J gene TRBJ1-1; 10 positions match TRBD1. CDR3 length: 15 residues. The ends lost 4 bases at V and 6 bases at J; junction bases unmatched: 8. Germline V gene sequence: CDR1 LGHNA, CDR2 YNFKEQ. The CDR3 region is CASSPLDRGLSEAFF. The CDR3 DNA reads TGTGCCAGCAGCCCACTGGACAGGGGGTTGTCTGAAGCTTTCTTT.

This CDR3 is CASSPPPWTDSNEKLFF. The CDR3 DNA reads as TGTGCCAGCTCACCGCCTCCTTGGACAGATAGTAATGAAAAACTGTTTTTT. The chain uses TRBV18 and TRBJ1-4; TRBD1 is a possible D gene (6 bases). The CDR3 extends over 17 amino acids. Germline CDR1 KGHSH, CDR2 LQKENI. V was trimmed by 3 bases and J by 4 bases, leaving 18 bases between them.

The rearrangement links TRBV18 to TRBJ1-5; D might be TRBD1 (6 bases). CDR1 is KGHSH, CDR2 LQKENI, per germline. CDR3 length: 14 residues. Deletions cut 3 bases from V and 0 bases from J, with 6 bases between. The CDR3 nucleotides read TGTGCCAGCTCACCCAGGGGTAGCAATCAGCCCCAGCATTTT. It is translated as CASSPRGSNQPQHF. Full variable domain (missing parts from reference TRBV18 and TRBJ1-5): NAGVMQNPRHLVRRRGQEARLRCSPMKGHSHVYWYRQLPEEGLKFMVYLQKENIIDESGMPKERFSAEFPKEGPSILRIQQVVRGDSAAYFCASSPRGSNQPQHFGDGTRLSIL.

V gene TRBV5-3 combines with J gene TRBJ2-1; the D gene is possibly TRBD2 (6 bases). TRBV5-3 qualifies as an ORF whose function is uncertain. The CDR3 length is 16 residues. V lost 2 bases and J lost 1, with 13 bases in between. CDR3 residues: CARSLGEVISYNEQFF. CDR3 bases: TGTGCCAGAAGCTTAGGGGAGGTTATTTCCTACAATGAGCAGTTCTTC.

This clone has only one observation. The rearrangement uses TRBV12-5 and TRBJ1-2; 12 positions match TRBD1. Germline lookup yields CDR1 LGHNT and CDR2 FRNRAP. With 0 bases clipped from V and 8 bases from J, the junction kept 10 bases outside the gene matches. The CDR3 loop spans 17 amino acids. In nucleotides, the CDR3 is TGTGCTAGTGGTTTGGTCTACTTCCGGGACAGGGGGCGAGGCTACACCTTC. It is translated as CASGLVYFRDRGRGYTF.

This clone has a handful of counts. The V and J genes are TRBV11-2 and TRBJ2-3; no clear D gene. The V gene lost 1 base and the J gene lost 7 bases, with 9 bases spanning the gap. Germline values: CDR1 SGHAT, CDR2 FQNNGV. The CDR3 is 13 amino acids. In DNA, the CDR3 is TGTGCCAGCAGCTTAGGCGCCCCCTATACGCAGTATTTT. Encoded protein: CASSLGAPYTQYF.

V gene TRBV7-9 combines with J gene TRBJ2-1, with 7 bases matching TRBD1. V dropped 6 bases and J dropped 5; count of bases not matched to a gene: 7. The CDR3 extends over 14 amino acids. The germline V gene has CDR1 SEHNR and CDR2 FQNEAQ (reference sequence). CDR3 bases: TGTGCCAGCAGACCACAGGGGCCCGACAATGAGCAGTTCTTC. This translates into CASRPQGPDNEQFF. The whole variable domain, remainder taken from reference TRBV7-9 and TRBJ2-1, is DTGVSQNPRHKITKRGQNVTFRCDPISEHNRLYWYRQTLGQGPEFLTYFQNEAQLEKSRLLSDRFSAERPKGSFSTLEIQRTEQGDSAMYLCASRPQGPDNEQFFGPGTRLTVL.

There are many counts of this clone. The chain uses TRBV4-2 and TRBJ2-3; a weak D match, TRBD2 (5 bases). The V end lost 0 bases, the J end lost 4 bases, and 11 bases lay between the germline ends. This CDR3 is built from 15 residues. Germline V gene lookup returns CDR1 LGHNA and CDR2 YNFKEQ. CDR3 region: CASSQDLGSADTQYF. The CDR3 nucleotides read TGTGCCAGCAGCCAAGATCTTGGGAGCGCAGATACGCAGTATTTT.

This chain uses TRBV27 with TRBJ2-5; TRBD2 might be the D (5 bases). The CDR3 covers 13 residues. Trimming cost V 5 bases and J 2 bases, with 9 bases left between them. The germline V gene has CDR1 MNHEY and CDR2 SMNVEV (reference sequence). The CDR3 nucleotides read TGTGCCAGCAGTCCCGGGGTTCAAGAGACCCAGTACTTC. Translating gives CASSPGVQETQYF.